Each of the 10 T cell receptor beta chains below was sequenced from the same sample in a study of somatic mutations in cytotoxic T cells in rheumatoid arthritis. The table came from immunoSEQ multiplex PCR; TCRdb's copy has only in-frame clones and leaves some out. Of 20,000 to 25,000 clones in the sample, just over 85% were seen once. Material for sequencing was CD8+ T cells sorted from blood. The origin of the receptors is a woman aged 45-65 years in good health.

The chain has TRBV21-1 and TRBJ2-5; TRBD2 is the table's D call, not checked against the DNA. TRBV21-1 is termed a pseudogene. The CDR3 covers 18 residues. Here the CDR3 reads CASSSEAAIAGYQETQYF. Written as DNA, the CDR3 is TGTGCCAGCAGCTCGGAGGCGGCGATAGCGGGTTACCAAGAGACCCAGTACTTC.

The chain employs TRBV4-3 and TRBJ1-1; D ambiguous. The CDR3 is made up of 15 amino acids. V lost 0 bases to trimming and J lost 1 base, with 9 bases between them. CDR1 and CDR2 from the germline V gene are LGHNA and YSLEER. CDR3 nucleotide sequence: TGCGCCAGCAGCCAAGATCGTTCGGCGAACACTGAAGCTTTCTTT. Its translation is CASSQDRSANTEAFF.

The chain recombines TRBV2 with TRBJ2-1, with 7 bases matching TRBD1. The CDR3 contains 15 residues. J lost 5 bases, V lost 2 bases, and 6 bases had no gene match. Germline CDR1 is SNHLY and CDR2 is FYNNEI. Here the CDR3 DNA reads TGTGCCAGCAGTGAATGGACAGGAACCAACAATGAGCAGTTCTTC. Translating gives CASSEWTGTNNEQFF.

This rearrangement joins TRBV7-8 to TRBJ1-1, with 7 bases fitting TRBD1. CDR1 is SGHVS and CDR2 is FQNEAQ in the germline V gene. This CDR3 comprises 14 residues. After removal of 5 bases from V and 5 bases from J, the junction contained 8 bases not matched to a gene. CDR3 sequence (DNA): TGTGCCAGCAGCGCCGACAGGGCGGGGACTGAAGCTTTCTTT. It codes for CASSADRAGTEAFF. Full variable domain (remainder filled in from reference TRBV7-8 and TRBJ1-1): GAGVSQSPRYKVAKRGQDVALRCDPISGHVSLFWYQQALGQGPEFLTYFQNEAQLDKSGLPSDRFFAERPEGSVSTLKIQRTQQEDSAVYLCASSADRAGTEAFFGQGTRLTVV.

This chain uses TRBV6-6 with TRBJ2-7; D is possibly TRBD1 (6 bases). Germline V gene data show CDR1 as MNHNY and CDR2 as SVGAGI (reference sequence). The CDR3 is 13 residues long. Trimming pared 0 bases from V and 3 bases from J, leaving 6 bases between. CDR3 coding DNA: TGTGCCAGCAGTTACTCGGACAGCTACGAGCAGTACTTC. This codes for CASSYSDSYEQYF.

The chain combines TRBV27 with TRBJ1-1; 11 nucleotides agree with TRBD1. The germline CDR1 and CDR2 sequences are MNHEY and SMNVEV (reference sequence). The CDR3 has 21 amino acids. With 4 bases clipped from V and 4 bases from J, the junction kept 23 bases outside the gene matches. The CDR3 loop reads CASSSRWIGLSRDRGGTEAFF. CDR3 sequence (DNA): TGTGCCAGCAGTTCTCGTTGGATTGGTCTCAGCCGGGACAGGGGGGGCACTGAAGCTTTCTTT.

The DNA of the CDR3 is TGTGCCAGCATCTCCGGACATATAAAGACCCAGCATTTT. The encoded protein is CASISGHIKTQHF. The rearrangement joins TRBV21-1 to TRBJ1-5; the table calls TRBD1, which could not be checked here. TRBV21-1 is a known pseudogene. This CDR3 is 13 amino acids long.

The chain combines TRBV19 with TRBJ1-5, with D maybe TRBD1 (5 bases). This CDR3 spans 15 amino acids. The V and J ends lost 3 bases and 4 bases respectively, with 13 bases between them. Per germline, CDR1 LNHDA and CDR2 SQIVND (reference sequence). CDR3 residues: CASSIQDIGNQPQHF. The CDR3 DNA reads TGTGCCAGTAGTATCCAGGACATTGGAAATCAGCCCCAGCATTTT.

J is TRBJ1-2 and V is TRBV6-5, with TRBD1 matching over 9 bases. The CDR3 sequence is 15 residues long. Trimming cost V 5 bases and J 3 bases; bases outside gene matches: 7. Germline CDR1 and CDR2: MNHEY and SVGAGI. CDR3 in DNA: TGTGCCAGCAGTCCCGGGACAGGGATACACTATGGCTACACCTTC. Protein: CASSPGTGIHYGYTF.

This chain's CDR3 is CASSLALTGAPFDKAFF. The DNA for the CDR3 is TGTGCCAGCAGCTTAGCGTTAACAGGGGCCCCTTTTGACAAAGCTTTCTTT. This sequence joins TRBV7-6 and TRBJ1-1; TRBD1 aligns across 7 bases. The CDR3 spans 17 residues. Germline V gene lookup returns CDR1 SGHVS and CDR2 FNYEAQ. V lost 0 bases and J lost 9; bases outside the gene matches: 16.